Listed here are 14 T cell receptor beta chains from one sample, sequenced in a study of cytomegalovirus exposure and HLA in healthy donors. Sequencing was performed with immunoSEQ multiplex PCR; in TCRdb, only in-frame clones are kept and a portion is missing. The sample carries some 170,000 clones, about 86% recorded once. The specimen was PBMCs. These receptors were obtained from a woman under 30 in good health and CMV-seronegative.

The rearrangement links TRBV7-6 to TRBJ1-4, with TRBD1 matching 8 bases. Trimming at V came to 5 bases and at J to 5 bases, leaving 4 bases not matched to a gene. Germline CDR1 and CDR2: SGHVS and FNYEAQ. The CDR3 has 14 amino acids. CDR3: CASSQGAYNEKLFF. DNA for the CDR3: TGTGCCAGCAGCCAGGGGGCCTACAATGAAAAACTGTTTTTT.

This sequence joins TRBV6-5 and TRBJ1-4, with 7 nucleotides matching TRBD1. Germline assignment: CDR1 MNHEY and CDR2 SVGAGI. The CDR3 length is 13 residues. The trim removed 5 bases at V and 12 bases at J, leaving 9 bases unmatched. The CDR3 here is CASSRPPGTELFF. DNA for the CDR3: TGTGCCAGCAGTCGACCGCCCGGGACAGAACTGTTTTTT.

The J gene is TRBJ1-1, the V gene TRBV19; D ambiguous. Deletions cut 4 bases from V and 9 bases from J, with 9 bases between. This CDR3 is 11 amino acids long. CDR1 is LNHDA, CDR2 SQIVND, per germline (reference sequence). The CDR3 here is CASSTVYQAFF. The CDR3 nucleotides are TGTGCCAGTAGTACCGTCTATCAAGCTTTCTTT.

The CDR3 DNA is TGCGCCAGCAGTCACGGAGGGAAAAGTGGCTACACCTTC. Translating it yields CASSHGGKSGYTF. J is TRBJ1-2 and V is TRBV23-1; unclear D gene. TRBV23-1 is flagged as an ORF with uncertain function. The CDR3 totals 13 residues. The germline V and J ends were trimmed by 3 bases and 7 bases, with 12 bases remaining between them.

This chain uses TRBV27 with TRBJ2-4, with a possible D match to TRBD2 (6 bases). Germline CDR1 MNHEY, CDR2 SMNVEV (reference sequence). The CDR3 spans 19 residues. V gave up 0 bases and J gave up 1 base, with 19 bases separating them. The CDR3 DNA reads as TGTGCCAGCAGTTTATCGAGGAAAGAGGGAGGTTGGGCCAAAAACATTCAGTACTTC. Translating it yields CASSLSRKEGGWAKNIQYF.

The gene calls are TRBV2 and TRBJ1-2; a weak D match, TRBD1 (6 bases). The CDR3 contains 12 residues. V gave up 7 bases and J gave up 9 bases, with 15 bases separating them. CDR1 and CDR2 from the germline V gene are SNHLY and FYNNEI. CDR3 in DNA: TGTGCCAGCATATCTGGGGGCGGTAGCTACACCTTC. It encodes CASISGGGSYTF.

This chain connects TRBV4-2 to TRBJ2-1, with TRBD2 as a possible D gene (6 bases). There are 17 residues in the CDR3. Germline-derived CDR1 and CDR2 are LGHNA and YNFKEQ. Between the trimmed V and J ends, which lost 1 base and 7 bases, there was a span of 20 bases. In nucleotides, the CDR3 is TGTGCCAGCAGCCAAGTCATGACGAGCGGGTCACGAAATGAGCAGTTCTTC. The encoded protein is CASSQVMTSGSRNEQFF.

The rearrangement links TRBV6-4 to TRBJ1-2; weak D call: TRBD1 (6 bases). The germline V gene encodes CDR1 MRHNA and CDR2 SNTAGT. Trimming cost V 4 bases and J 4 bases, with 13 bases left between them. CDR3 length: 14 residues. As DNA, the CDR3 is TGTGCCAGCAGTGTCCGGGACACGGGCTATGGCTACACCTTC. Amino acids: CASSVRDTGYGYTF.

The rearrangement links TRBV9 to TRBJ2-7; TRBD2 matches at 8 bases. With 2 bases clipped from V and 0 bases from J, the junction kept 4 bases outside the gene matches. The CDR3 covers 15 residues. Germline loops: CDR1 SGDLS, CDR2 YYNGEE. The DNA of the CDR3 is TGTGCCAGCAGCGTCGGGGGGGCCTCCTCCTACGAGCAGTACTTC. Protein: CASSVGGASSYEQYF.

This chain links TRBV7-3 with TRBJ2-5; TRBD1 agrees at 7 bases. After removal of 5 bases from V and 3 bases from J, the junction contained 12 bases not matched to a gene. Germline V lookup: CDR1 SGHTA, CDR2 FQGTGA. The CDR3 runs to 16 residues. CDR3 DNA sequence: TGTGCCAGCAGCCTTGGACAGGCCCTAGATGAAGAGACCCAGTACTTC. This translates into CASSLGQALDEETQYF. Variable domain in full (rest from reference TRBV7-3 and TRBJ2-5): GAGVSQTPSNKVTEKGKYVELRCDPISGHTALYWYRQSLGQGPEFLIYFQGTGAADDSGLPNDRFFAVRPEGSVSTLKIQRTERGDSAVYLCASSLGQALDEETQYFGPGTRLLVL.

The chain couples TRBV5-4 to TRBJ2-1; D may be TRBD2 (6 bases). The CDR3 sequence is 17 residues long. Germline V gene lookup returns CDR1 SGHNT and CDR2 YYREEE (reference sequence). V was clipped by 4 bases and J by 2 bases, with 19 bases between them. The CDR3 sequence is CASSPNVARTTYNEQFF. The CDR3 nucleotides are TGTGCCAGCAGCCCCAACGTCGCCCGGACTACCTACAATGAGCAGTTCTTC. The whole variable domain, filled in from reference TRBV5-4 and TRBJ2-1, reads ETGVTQSPTHLIKTRGQQVTLRCSSQSGHNTVSWYQQALGQGPQFIFQYYREEENGRGNFPPRFSGLQFPNYSSELNVNALELDDSALYLCASSPNVARTTYNEQFFGPGTRLTVL.

CDR3 sequence reads: CATTDRQPNTIYF. In nucleotides, the CDR3 is TGTGCCACGACGGACAGACAACCTAACACCATATATTTT. The chain uses TRBV2 and TRBJ1-3, with a tentative D call TRBD1 (6 bases). The length of the CDR3 is 13 residues. With 10 bases removed from V and 7 bases from J, the gap between germline ends came to 17 bases. CDR1 is SNHLY and CDR2 is FYNNEI in the germline V gene.

This clone was seen once. The chain combines TRBV7-2 with TRBJ2-1; 9 bases are shared with TRBD2. The germline gives CDR1 SGHTA, CDR2 FQGNSA. CDR3 size: 14 residues. V shed 5 bases, J shed 6 bases, and the junction held 5 bases outside the gene matches. The CDR3 bases are TGTGCCAGCAGCCTTAGCGGGAGAGTCAATGAGCAGTTCTTC. Residues: CASSLSGRVNEQFF.

V is TRBV19 and J is TRBJ1-2, with 7 bases lining up with TRBD1. With V trimmed by 6 bases and J by 5 bases, 15 bases remained unmatched. Germline CDR1 LNHDA, CDR2 SQIVND (reference sequence). This CDR3 region has 16 residues. The CDR3 DNA sequence: TGTGCCAGTAGCATACTTCCTCCGGGACAGTCGTATGGCTACACCTTC. Translation gives CASSILPPGQSYGYTF.